Listed below are T cell receptor beta chains from one sample, sequenced in a study of T cell repertoires in cytomegalovirus infection. Their specific antigens are unknown. TCRdb re-analysed the reads in MiXCR, keeping a single row per CDR3 protein. The sample shows some 920,000 distinct CDR3 sequences, 30% to 40% of them seen only once. This specimen consisted of cultured CD8+ T cells from PBMCs, obtained from culture after CMV antigen stimulation. These TCRs come from a human donor in good health (CMV status not recorded). Some clones in this sample may be carry-over from other donors' samples. Both conserved end residues are part of each CDR3. Fields, in order: J gene, D gene, clone size, V gene, CDR3 protein, CDR3 DNA. D genes are given only for firm matches. Clone size appears in some rows only: once, few, many, or a class for an expanded clone.

TRBJ2-1,.,.,TRBV10-2,CASSESIGSGYNEQFF,TGCGCCAGCAGTGAGTCGATCGGATCGGGCTACAATGAGCAGTTCTTC
TRBJ1-1,TRBD1,.,TRBV6-2/TRBV6-3,CASSTGGAYTEAFF,TGTGCCAGCAGTACAGGGGGCGCGTACACTGAAGCTTTCTTT
TRBJ2-5,.,many,TRBV7-2,CASSLVVAAQETQYF,TGTGCCAGCAGCTTAGTTGTGGCAGCACAAGAGACCCAGTACTTC
TRBJ2-2,TRBD1,.,TRBV6-5,CASSYDQPPPGQGVDTGELFF,TGTGCCAGCAGTTACGACCAACCGCCGCCGGGGCAGGGGGTAGACACCGGGGAGCTGTTTTTT
TRBJ2-1,.,.,TRBV19,CASSSAGVAVLYNEQFF,TGTGCCAGTAGTTCCGCCGGAGTGGCGGTACTTTACAATGAGCAGTTCTTC
TRBJ2-1,.,few,TRBV28,CASSLKGDGEQFF,TGTGCCAGCAGTTTAAAAGGGGACGGTGAGCAGTTCTTC
TRBJ2-2,TRBD2,.,TRBV10-3,CAISWTSGGSNTGELFF,TGTGCCATCAGTTGGACTAGCGGGGGGTCGAACACCGGGGAGCTGTTTTTT
TRBJ2-5,TRBD1,.,TRBV28,CASSLQAVRGRETQYF,TGTGCCAGCAGTTTACAGGCGGTCAGGGGGAGAGAGACCCAGTACTTC
TRBJ2-3,.,few,TRBV5-8,CASSTTEFSTDTQYF,TGTGCCAGCAGCACGACAGAGTTTAGCACAGATACGCAGTATTTT
TRBJ2-5,.,few,TRBV7-9,CASSQRQVAGEETQYF,TGTGCCAGCAGCCAGAGACAGGTCGCCGGGGAGGAGACCCAGTACTTC
TRBJ2-3,TRBD2,.,TRBV7-2,CASSSDGRGGATDTQYF,TGTGCCAGCAGTTCAGACGGGCGGGGGGGGGCCACAGATACGCAGTATTTT
TRBJ2-7,TRBD1,few,TRBV5-1,CASSLSDRVGEQYF,TGCGCCAGCAGCTTGTCGGACAGGGTAGGCGAGCAGTACTTC
TRBJ2-5,.,.,TRBV7-9,CASSPRQRQETQYF,TGTGCCAGCAGCCCCCGCCAGCGGCAAGAGACCCAGTACTTC
TRBJ2-3,.,few,TRBV19,CASSSVRGDTQYF,TGTGCCAGTAGTAGCGTCCGCGGAGATACGCAGTATTTT
TRBJ2-4,TRBD1,.,TRBV29-1,CSVERDGQGLAKNIQYF,TGCAGCGTTGAAAGGGATGGACAGGGCCTGGCCAAAAACATTCAGTACTTC
TRBJ2-5,.,few,TRBV7-2,CASSLDPGGYQETQYF,TGTGCCAGCAGCTTAGACCCCGGGGGCTACCAAGAGACCCAGTACTTC
TRBJ1-2,TRBD1,few,TRBV29-1,CSVATGTGDGYTF,TGCAGCGTCGCGACCGGGACAGGGGACGGCTACACCTTC
TRBJ2-1,.,.,TRBV11-3,CVSSSRDYNEQFF,TGTGTCAGCAGCAGCCGGGACTACAATGAGCAGTTCTTC
TRBJ2-1,.,many,TRBV7-2,CASSLEGTPYNEQFF,TGTGCCAGCAGCTTAGAGGGGACACCTTACAATGAGCAGTTCTTC
TRBJ1-2,.,few,TRBV29-1,CSVEGVNGYTF,TGCAGCGTTGAAGGGGTTAATGGCTACACCTTC
TRBJ2-1,TRBD1,.,TRBV7-6,CASSLPQTGGYEQFF,TGTGCCAGCAGCCTTCCCCAGACAGGGGGCTATGAGCAGTTCTTC
TRBJ2-1,TRBD2,.,TRBV7-2,CASSLEAGGLQRSFF,TGTGCCAGCAGCTTAGAAGCGGGGGGCCTCCAACGGTCGTTCTTC
TRBJ1-1,TRBD1,.,TRBV6-1,CASRGQGLRTEAFF,TGTGCCAGCCGAGGACAGGGACTACGCACTGAAGCTTTCTTT
TRBJ2-1,.,few,TRBV7-6,CASSFAPYEQFF,TGTGCCAGCAGCTTCGCCCCATATGAGCAGTTCTTC
TRBJ1-4,.,.,TRBV27,CASSLVPTNEKLFF,TGTGCCAGCAGCTTAGTACCAACTAATGAAAAACTGTTTTTT
TRBJ2-7,.,.,TRBV20-1,CSARGEDRYYEQYF,TGCAGTGCTAGAGGTGAGGACAGATACTACGAGCAGTACTTC
TRBJ2-1,.,.,TRBV19,CASSIAPDRTIEQFF,TGTGCCAGTAGTATAGCCCCAGACAGGACAATTGAGCAGTTCTTC
TRBJ2-5,TRBD2,few,TRBV6-5,CASSYWRGTSGGWTQYF,TGTGCCAGCAGTTACTGGCGAGGGACTAGCGGGGGGTGGACCCAGTACTTC
TRBJ2-1,.,.,TRBV10-3,CATEGRFLFF,TGTGCCACCGAGGGGAGGTTTCTGTTCTTC
TRBJ2-3,TRBD2,.,TRBV20-1,CSARVAGGATDTQYF,TGCAGTGCTAGAGTAGCGGGGGGGGCGACAGATACGCAGTATTTT
TRBJ2-3,.,.,TRBV20-1,CSASGPDTQYF,TGCAGTGCGTCGGGACCAGATACGCAGTATTTT
TRBJ1-2,.,few,TRBV19,CASSMIYRDGTNYGYTF,TGTGCCAGTAGTATGATCTACCGGGACGGGACGAACTATGGCTACACCTTC
TRBJ1-5,.,few,TRBV20-1,CSARGASNQPQHF,TGCAGTGCTAGAGGAGCTAGCAATCAGCCCCAGCATTTT
TRBJ2-2,.,.,TRBV4-1,CASSQAGQRENTGELFF,TGCGCCAGCAGCCAAGCGGGACAGCGGGAGAACACCGGGGAGCTGTTTTTT
TRBJ2-5,.,many,TRBV7-2,CASSLAVARVRETQYF,TGTGCCAGCAGCTTAGCCGTAGCAAGGGTCCGGGAGACCCAGTACTTC
TRBJ2-1,TRBD2,.,TRBV6-2/TRBV6-3,CASLPLTSGGGSYNEQFF,TGTGCCAGCCTACCCCTGACTAGCGGGGGTGGCTCCTACAATGAGCAGTTCTTC
TRBJ2-5,.,.,TRBV20-1,CSAISQFQETQYF,TGCAGTGCCATCAGCCAGTTCCAAGAGACCCAGTACTTC
TRBJ2-5,.,.,TRBV7-9,CASSLAIGGETQYF,TGTGCCAGCAGCTTAGCAATCGGGGGAGAGACCCAGTACTTC
TRBJ1-2,.,.,TRBV19,CASRWGYGYTF,TGTGCCAGTAGGTGGGGGTATGGCTACACCTTC
TRBJ1-5,.,.,TRBV5-5,CASSLYVDQPQHF,TGTGCCAGCAGCTTGTACGTGGATCAGCCCCAGCATTTT
TRBJ1-1,.,few,TRBV6-2/TRBV6-3,CASSYVGSNTEAFF,TGTGCCAGCAGTTATGTGGGTTCGAACACTGAAGCTTTCTTT
TRBJ2-2,.,few,TRBV6-5,CASIQRSTGELFF,TGTGCCAGCATCCAAAGGAGCACCGGGGAGCTGTTTTTT
TRBJ1-1,.,.,TRBV27,CASSSQRARRNTEAFF,TGTGCCAGCAGTTCCCAGAGGGCGAGGAGGAACACTGAAGCTTTCTTT
TRBJ1-1,.,.,TRBV27,CATRGGGTEAFF,TGTGCCACCCGGGGAGGGGGCACTGAAGCTTTCTTT
TRBJ2-6,TRBD2,many,TRBV7-6,CASSLEGGLAVLGTSGANVLTF,TGTGCCAGCAGCTTAGAGGGGGGACTAGCGGTGCTTGGTACCTCTGGGGCCAACGTCCTGACTTTC
TRBJ2-5,TRBD1,many,TRBV7-2,CASSLNRRLSTGGLETQYF,TGTGCCAGCAGCCTCAACCGTCGCCTTTCGACAGGGGGGTTGGAGACCCAGTACTTC
TRBJ1-6,.,.,TRBV19,CASSIRRDRRNSPLHF,TGTGCCAGTAGTATCAGGCGCGACCGACGGAATTCACCCCTCCACTTT
TRBJ1-6,.,.,TRBV27,CASSFVRALNSPLHF,TGTGCCAGCAGTTTTGTCAGGGCCCTTAATTCACCCCTCCACTTT
TRBJ1-2,.,many,TRBV12-3/TRBV12-4,CASSLSANYGYTF,TGTGCCAGCAGCTTATCAGCGAACTATGGCTACACCTTC
TRBJ1-2,.,.,TRBV27,CASSPIGGGGYGYTF,TGTGCCAGCAGTCCGATCGGGGGAGGTGGCTATGGCTACACCTTC
TRBJ2-5,TRBD1,.,TRBV24-1,CATSDTRDSYLETQYF,TGTGCCACCAGTGATACCCGGGACAGCTATTTGGAGACCCAGTACTTC
TRBJ2-7,TRBD2,.,TRBV4-2,CASSQDQGLAGTYEQYF,TGTGCCAGCAGCCAAGATCAAGGTCTAGCGGGGACCTACGAGCAGTACTTC
TRBJ2-1,.,many,TRBV7-9,CASSSDSSSYNEQFF,TGTGCCAGCAGCTCAGACAGTAGCTCCTACAATGAGCAGTTCTTC
TRBJ1-1,TRBD1,many,TRBV7-6,CASSSRTGGITEAFF,TGTGCCAGCAGCTCTCGGACAGGAGGAATTACTGAAGCTTTCTTT
TRBJ1-2,.,few,TRBV10-3,CAISDRDINGYTF,TGTGCCATCAGTGATCGGGACATCAATGGCTACACCTTC
TRBJ2-6,.,few,TRBV6-1,CASRTLSGANVLTF,TGTGCCAGCAGGACTCTCTCTGGGGCCAACGTCCTGACTTTC
TRBJ2-2,.,.,TRBV24-1,CATSDLAHSTGNTGELFF,TGTGCCACCAGTGATCTCGCGCACTCAACGGGGAACACCGGGGAGCTGTTTTTT
TRBJ2-1,.,few,TRBV9,CASSVGDYNEQFF,TGTGCCAGCAGCGTGGGGGACTACAATGAGCAGTTCTTC
TRBJ1-5,.,many,TRBV2,CASSEGSQPQHF,TGTGCCAGCAGCGAAGGGAGTCAGCCCCAGCATTTT